The sequence of this T cell receptor beta chain was determined in a study of CD8 T cells in ankylosing spondylitis. Findings and limits, study-wide: The study identified a TCR beta motif of roughly eight highly homologous variants that appeared characteristic of ankylosing spondylitis blood.

This clonotype occurred many times. As yet, its antigen is unknown. It was by quantitative 5'-RACE with molecular barcodes that TCR beta libraries were made. TCRdb redid the calling of the 5' RACE reads with MiXCR, one entry per CDR3 protein. The table includes a few hundred thousand distinct CDR3 sequences, around a tenth detected once. This clonotype was sampled from a female donor with ankylosing spondylitis or in good health (not recorded which). Sequenced material: blood, either unsorted or a sorted T cell fraction (not recorded which).

DNA of the CDR3: TGTGCCAGCTGGGGCACCTTGGAGAATGAGCAGTTCTTC. Encoded protein: CASWGTLENEQFF. This sequence joins TRBV28 and TRBJ2-1, with D tentatively TRBD1 (5 bases). Germline CDR1 reads MDHEN; CDR2 reads SYDVKM. The CDR3 is 13 amino acids. V gave up 8 bases and J gave up 7 bases, with 15 bases separating them.